Listed here are 14 T cell receptor beta chains from one sample, sequenced in a study of OX40 agonist ivuxolimab in advanced cancers. The table came from immunoSEQ multiplex PCR; TCRdb's copy has only in-frame clones and leaves some out. Of roughly 70,000 clones in the sample, approximately 82% are singletons; the top ten hold 5%. The sequencing used CD4+ or CD8+ T cells sorted from blood, collected in a trial of the OX40 agonist ivuxolimab. The receptor source for this set is an adult with an advanced solid tumor such as melanoma, head and neck, liver or kidney cancer.

The chain employs TRBV2 and TRBJ2-7; 11 bases match TRBD2. Germline V lookup: CDR1 SNHLY, CDR2 FYNNEI. The CDR3 spans 14 residues. V lost 6 bases and J lost 4; bases outside the gene matches: 5. CDR3 sequence: CASSVAGGLYEQYF. CDR3 coding DNA: TGTGCCAGCAGCGTAGCGGGAGGGTTATACGAGCAGTACTTC.

The rearrangement uses TRBV5-6 and TRBJ2-3; 10 nucleotides line up with TRBD1. Germline lookup yields CDR1 SGHDT and CDR2 YYEEEE. The V and J ends lost 0 bases and 6 bases, in that order; junction bases with no gene match: 4. This CDR3 is built from 15 residues. The CDR3 coding sequence is TGTGCCAGCAGCTTGGGGGGACAGGGGATCGATACGCAGTATTTT. Residues: CASSLGGQGIDTQYF.

This chain links TRBV11-2 with TRBJ1-3; D ambiguous. V lost 1 base, J lost 3 bases, and 4 bases lay in between. Germline V gives CDR1 SGHAT, CDR2 FQNNGV. This CDR3 region has 13 residues. The CDR3 region is CASSLAGGNTIYF. In nucleotides, the CDR3 is TGTGCCAGCAGCTTAGCCGGTGGAAACACCATATATTTT.

This sequence joins TRBV6-5 and TRBJ2-7, with D possibly matching TRBD1 (6 bases). Trimming took 7 bases from V and 2 from J, leaving 9 bases between them. Looked up from germline, CDR1 is MNHEY and CDR2 is SVGAGI. The CDR3 loop spans 12 amino acids. The CDR3 sequence: CASKSGAYEQYF. CDR3 DNA: TGTGCCAGCAAATCAGGGGCCTACGAGCAGTACTTC.

J is TRBJ1-4 and V is TRBV5-4; TRBD1 might be the D (5 bases). CDR3 length: 15 residues. V lost 0 bases and J 5 bases, leaving 11 bases between the germline ends. Germline-derived CDR1 and CDR2 are SGHNT and YYREEE (reference sequence). The CDR3: CASSLGDSLNEKLFF. Here the CDR3 DNA reads TGTGCCAGCAGCTTGGGCGACAGCTTGAATGAAAAACTGTTTTTT.

The chain links TRBV4-3 to TRBJ2-7, with D possibly matching TRBD1 (6 bases). The germline V and J ends were trimmed by 0 bases and 3 bases, with 15 bases remaining between them. The CDR3 contains 16 residues. Per the germline V gene, CDR1 is LGHNA and CDR2 is YSLEER. CDR3 DNA: TGCGCCAGCAGCCAAGAGAACAGGGCAAGACTCTACGAGCAGTACTTC. Translation: CASSQENRARLYEQYF.

V usage is TRBV27 and J usage is TRBJ2-7; 10 nucleotides agree with TRBD2. The germline gives CDR1 MNHEY, CDR2 SMNVEV (reference sequence). The CDR3 length is 16 residues. J was trimmed by 0 bases and V by 6 bases; bases with no gene match: 8. CDR3 DNA: TGTGCCAGCAGCCCTTATAGCGGGAGGCGCTCCTACGAGCAGTACTTC. This encodes CASSPYSGRRSYEQYF.

The chain combines TRBV6-5 with TRBJ1-4; D uncertain. This CDR3 is built from 12 residues. V was cut by 4 bases and J by 8 bases, with 8 bases left in between. Germline V gives CDR1 MNHEY, CDR2 SVGAGI. The CDR3 sequence is CASSSILEKLFF. Here the CDR3 DNA reads TGTGCCAGCAGTTCGATTCTCGAAAAACTGTTTTTT.

The chain uses TRBV29-1 and TRBJ2-5, with D tentatively TRBD1 (7 bases). Germline-derived CDR1 and CDR2 are SQVTM and ANQGSEA. The CDR3 extends over 12 amino acids. Trimming took 4 bases from V and 4 from J, leaving 10 bases between them. CDR3 nucleotides: TGCAGCGTTGTTCAGGGGGGAGAGACCCAGTACTTC. This sequence encodes CSVVQGGETQYF.

This chain joins TRBV4-3 and TRBJ1-2; D is uncertain. The CDR3 is 14 residues long. Looked up from germline, CDR1 is LGHNA and CDR2 is YSLEER. V gave up 0 bases and J gave up 4 bases, with 9 bases separating them. The CDR3 nucleotides read TGCGCCAGCAGCCAAGATACGGCTGCCTATGGCTACACCTTC. The encoded protein is CASSQDTAAYGYTF.

This chain connects TRBV2 to TRBJ2-1, with D hard to call. CDR3 length equals 12 residues. Trimming removed 3 bases from V and 7 bases from J, with 7 bases in between. Germline CDR1 is SNHLY and CDR2 is FYNNEI. The CDR3, as DNA: TGTGCCAGCAGTGAGGGTGGGAATGAGCAGTTCTTC. This encodes CASSEGGNEQFF. The complete variable domain, with remaining parts taken from reference TRBV2 and TRBJ2-1, reads EPEVTQTPSHQVTQMGQEVILRCVPISNHLYFYWYRQILGQKVEFLVSFYNNEISEKSEIFDDQFSVERPDGSNFTLKIRSTKLEDSAMYFCASSEGGNEQFFGPGTRLTVL.

The rearrangement joins TRBV28 to TRBJ1-3, with 7 nucleotides matching TRBD1. Germline V gives CDR1 MDHEN, CDR2 SYDVKM. V was pared by 6 bases and J by 11 bases, with 19 bases of the junction left unmatched. This CDR3 has 16 amino acids. The CDR3 protein is CASSQTIGGEFYPIYF. The CDR3 DNA reads as TGTGCCAGCAGCCAGACCATAGGGGGCGAATTCTATCCCATATATTTT.

The chain employs TRBV28 and TRBJ2-7, with TRBD2 matching 8 bases. CDR3 length equals 16 residues. Germline V gene data show CDR1 as MDHEN and CDR2 as SYDVKM. V gave up 4 bases and J gave up 4 bases; unmatched junction bases: 12. In nucleotides, the CDR3 is TGTGCCAGCAGTTCCGCCCGTACTAGCGGAGTTTACGAGCAGTACTTC. Translating gives CASSSARTSGVYEQYF.

The chain carries TRBV29-1 and TRBJ2-3; TRBD1 is a possible D gene (5 bases). Germline V gene data show CDR1 as SQVTM and CDR2 as ANQGSEA. The CDR3 has 19 amino acids. The V end lost 6 bases, the J end lost 3 bases, and 31 bases lay between the germline ends. CDR3 coding DNA: TGCAGCGTAGGAGAATTTAAGGGGTTCAGGGCGCGTGAGACAGATACGCAGTATTTT. This gives the protein CSVGEFKGFRARETDTQYF.